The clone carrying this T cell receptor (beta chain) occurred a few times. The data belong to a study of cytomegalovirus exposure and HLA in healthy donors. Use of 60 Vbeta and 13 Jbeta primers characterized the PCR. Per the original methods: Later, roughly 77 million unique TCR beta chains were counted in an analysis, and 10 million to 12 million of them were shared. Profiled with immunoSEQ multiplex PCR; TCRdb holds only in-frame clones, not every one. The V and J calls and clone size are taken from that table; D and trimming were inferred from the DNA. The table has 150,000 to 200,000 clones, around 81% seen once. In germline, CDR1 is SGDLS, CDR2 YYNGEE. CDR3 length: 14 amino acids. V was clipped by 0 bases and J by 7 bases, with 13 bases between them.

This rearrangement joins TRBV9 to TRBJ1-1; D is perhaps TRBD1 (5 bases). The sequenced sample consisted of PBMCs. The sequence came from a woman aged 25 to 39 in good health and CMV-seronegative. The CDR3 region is CASSVEGLGIEAFF. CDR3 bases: TGTGCCAGCAGCGTAGAGGGGTTGGGGATTGAAGCTTTCTTT.